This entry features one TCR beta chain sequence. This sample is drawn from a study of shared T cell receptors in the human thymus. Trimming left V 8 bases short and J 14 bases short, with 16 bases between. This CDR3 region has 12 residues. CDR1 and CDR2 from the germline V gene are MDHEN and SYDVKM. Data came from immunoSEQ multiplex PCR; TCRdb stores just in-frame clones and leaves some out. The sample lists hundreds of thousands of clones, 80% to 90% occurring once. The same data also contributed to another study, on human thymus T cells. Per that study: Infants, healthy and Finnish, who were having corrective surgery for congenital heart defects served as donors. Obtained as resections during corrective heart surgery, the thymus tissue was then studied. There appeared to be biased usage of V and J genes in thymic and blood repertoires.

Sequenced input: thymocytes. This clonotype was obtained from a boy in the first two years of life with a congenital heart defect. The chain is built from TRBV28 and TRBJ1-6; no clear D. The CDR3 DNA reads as TGTGCCAGCGCCCTAGGAAGGTCCTCCCTCCACTTT. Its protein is CASALGRSSLHF.